The present entry profiles one T cell receptor beta chain with its context. Its specificity is not known. This sample was taken from a study of response to subunit inactivated influenza vaccine. Study outcomes and limitations: Authors suggested seasonal influenza vaccinations each recruit few new T cells.

The CDR3 is 17 residues long. Germline CDR1 reads MNHNS; CDR2 reads SASEGT. V was pared by 7 bases and J by 0 bases, with 18 bases between. Using its own MiXCR run on the RT-PCR reads, TCRdb lists one record per CDR3 protein. This table holds about 700,000 distinct CDR3 sequences, approximately 15% found once. The gene calls are TRBV6-1 and TRBJ1-4; unclear D gene. The sample here was PBMCs from blood, taken roughly 2 weeks before vaccination. The TCR sequence derives from a man between 50 and 59 years old who received an inactivated influenza vaccine. The CDR3 loop is CASTPGRALATNEKLFF. CDR3 coding DNA: TGTGCCAGCACCCCTGGACGGGCCCTGGCAACTAATGAAAAACTGTTTTTT.